What follows are 24 T cell receptor beta chains derived from one specimen sequenced in a study of T-cell memory formation after mild COVID-19. TCRdb recomputed calls from the 5' RACE reads with MiXCR, one row per CDR3 protein. Of approximately 300,000 distinct CDR3 sequences in the sample, about 15% were seen once. The sequenced sample consisted of PBMCs or a T cell subset sorted from them (not recorded which). These receptors all stem from a man aged 18 to 35 who had mild COVID-19 (a few samples of this study predate the infection). Cell type and time point are not known.

This chain links TRBV4-2 with TRBJ2-3; either TRBD1 or TRBD2 may fit D (5 bases each). V was shortened by 5 bases and J by 4 bases, with 10 bases between the two germline ends. The CDR3 totals 13 residues. CDR1 is LGHNA and CDR2 is YNFKEQ in the germline V gene. The DNA for the CDR3 is TGTGCCAGCAGCAGAGGGGCGGCAGATACGCAGTATTTT. The encoded protein is CASSRGAADTQYF.

The chain has TRBV11-2 and TRBJ1-2; possible D gene TRBD1, 5 bases. Germline V CDR1 and CDR2: SGHAT, FQNNGV. Trimming took 2 bases from V and 3 from J, leaving 13 bases between them. The CDR3 length is 15 residues. The CDR3 region is CASSLSGAQDYGYTF. Written as DNA, the CDR3 is TGTGCCAGCAGCTTAAGCGGGGCGCAGGACTATGGCTACACCTTC.

The chain has TRBV25-1 and TRBJ2-7; D is unclear. Germline lookup yields CDR1 MGHDK and CDR2 SYGVNS. The germline V and J ends were trimmed by 3 bases and 1 base, with 19 bases remaining between them. The CDR3 spans 17 residues. CDR3 sequence reads: CASSECPSRPGSYEQYV. The CDR3 nucleotides are TGTGCCAGCAGTGAGTGCCCCAGCAGGCCGGGTTCCTACGAGCAGTACGTC.

This clonotype appeared a few times. V is TRBV4-3 and J is TRBJ2-3, with a tentative D call TRBD2 (6 bases). This CDR3 comprises 15 residues. The germline V gene encodes CDR1 LGHNA and CDR2 YSLEER. V was shortened by 0 bases and J by 1 base, with 8 bases between the two germline ends. DNA for the CDR3: TGCGCCAGCAGCCAAGACTCGGGGGGCACAGATACGCAGTATTTT. This codes for CASSQDSGGTDTQYF.

This clonotype was detected many times. The rearrangement links TRBV28 to TRBJ1-1; D gene ambiguous. Germline CDR1 reads MDHEN; CDR2 reads SYDVKM. The CDR3 totals 11 residues. V shed 3 bases and J shed 11 bases, with 10 bases lying between them. The CDR3 spells CASSFRGGAFF. The CDR3 nucleotides read TGTGCCAGCAGTTTTCGAGGTGGGGCTTTCTTT.

This clonotype has only a few counts. V usage is TRBV24-1 and J usage is TRBJ1-6, with D tentatively TRBD1 (5 bases). The length of the CDR3 is 15 residues. V lost 4 bases to trimming and J lost 7 bases, with 13 bases between them. Germline CDR1 is KGHDR and CDR2 is SFDVKD. CDR3 coding DNA: TGTGCCACCAGTGACTCCGGGACGGCAAATTCACCCCTCCACTTT. Translating it yields CATSDSGTANSPLHF.

There are a few counts of this clonotype. The rearrangement links TRBV12-3 or TRBV12-4 to TRBJ2-7; TRBD1 is a possible D gene (5 bases). The CDR3 loop spans 14 amino acids. The V end lost 2 bases, the J end lost 3 bases, and 11 bases lay between the germline ends. CDR3: CASSLREGVYEQYV. The CDR3 DNA sequence: TGTGCCAGCAGTTTAAGGGAAGGGGTCTACGAGCAGTACGTC.

This clonotype was detected only a few times. The chain joins TRBV14 to TRBJ1-2; the D gene is possibly TRBD1 (6 bases). This CDR3 has 14 amino acids. Trimming cost V 1 base and J 7 bases, with 13 bases left between them. Germline-derived CDR1 and CDR2 are SGHDN and FVKESK. The CDR3 loop reads CASSQGGRGLGYTF. The CDR3 DNA sequence: TGTGCCAGCAGCCAAGGAGGGCGGGGGCTTGGCTACACCTTC.

This clonotype was seen only a few times. The chain links TRBV7-9 to TRBJ2-7, with TRBD2 as a possible D gene (6 bases). The CDR3 totals 14 residues. Germline lookup yields CDR1 SEHNR and CDR2 FQNEAQ (reference sequence). The germline V and J ends were trimmed by 2 bases and 3 bases, with 11 bases remaining between them. CDR3 region: CASSLTGVGYEQYF. The CDR3 coding sequence is TGTGCCAGCAGCTTAACGGGGGTCGGCTACGAGCAGTACTTC. The whole variable domain, remainder taken from reference TRBV7-9 and TRBJ2-7, is DTGVSQNPRHKITKRGQNVTFRCDPISEHNRLYWYRQTLGQGPEFLTYFQNEAQLEKSRLLSDRFSAERPKGSFSTLEIQRTEQGDSAMYLCASSLTGVGYEQYFGPGTRLTVT.

The J gene is TRBJ1-1, the V gene TRBV2; 7 bases are a match to TRBD1. This CDR3 has 14 amino acids. With 6 bases clipped from V and 2 bases from J, the junction kept 6 bases outside the gene matches. Germline CDR1 SNHLY, CDR2 FYNNEI. DNA for the CDR3: TGTGCCAGCAGACCTCAGGGGGAAAACACTGAAGCTTTCTTT. Amino acid sequence: CASRPQGENTEAFF.

This clonotype was observed many times. This sequence joins TRBV6-4 and TRBJ2-3, with D unresolved. CDR1 is MRHNA and CDR2 is SNTAGT in the germline V gene. V lost 2 bases to trimming and J lost 5 bases, with 2 bases between them. CDR3 length: 11 amino acids. The chain's CDR3 is CASSDRDTQYF. The CDR3 bases are TGTGCCAGCAGTGACCGAGATACGCAGTATTTT.

The chain is built from TRBV12-3 or TRBV12-4 and TRBJ1-4; D is possibly TRBD1 (5 bases). The CDR3 is 12 residues long. Trimming pared 6 bases from V and 4 bases from J, leaving 6 bases between. The CDR3 here is CASSRVNEKLFF. CDR3 DNA: TGTGCCAGCAGCAGGGTTAATGAAAAACTGTTTTTT.

Only a few counts were recorded for this clonotype. The DNA for the CDR3 is TGCAGTGCTTCCGCTAGCGGGCAATACGAGCAGTACTTC. Encoded protein: CSASASGQYEQYF. The J gene is TRBJ2-7, the V gene TRBV20-1, with 8 nucleotides matching TRBD2. Trimming took 5 bases from V and 4 from J; bases not matched to a gene: 7. The V gene's germline CDR1 is DFQATT and CDR2 SNEGSKA (reference sequence). This CDR3 spans 13 amino acids.

This rearrangement joins TRBV20-1 to TRBJ2-7; 7 bases match TRBD2. Germline lookup yields CDR1 DFQATT and CDR2 SNEGSKA (reference sequence). This CDR3 contains 15 residues. Trimming cost V 2 bases and J 0 bases; bases outside gene matches: 7. The chain's CDR3 is CSARQSSGVSYEQYF. The CDR3 DNA reads as TGCAGTGCTAGACAATCTAGCGGTGTCTCCTACGAGCAGTACTTC.

The chain's CDR3 is CSVVLQGYTEAFF. Here the CDR3 DNA reads TGCAGCGTTGTACTGCAGGGGTACACTGAAGCTTTCTTT. The rearrangement joins TRBV29-1 to TRBJ1-1; D possibly corresponds to TRBD1 (6 bases). This CDR3 is 13 amino acids long. V gave up 4 bases and J gave up 3 bases, with 12 bases separating them. Germline assignment: CDR1 SQVTM and CDR2 ANQGSEA.

J is TRBJ1-1 and V is TRBV13; TRBD1 aligns across 7 bases. Germline lookup yields CDR1 PRHDT and CDR2 FYEKMQ (reference sequence). V lost 2 bases to trimming and J lost 7 bases; unmatched junction nucleotides: 7. The CDR3 totals 14 residues. The CDR3 DNA follows: TGTGCCAGCAGCTTAAGGGGACAGAGGTATGAAGCTTTCTTT. Protein sequence: CASSLRGQRYEAFF.

V usage is TRBV5-1 and J usage is TRBJ2-2; D is possibly TRBD1 (6 bases). V dropped 0 bases and J dropped 5 bases, with 17 bases sitting between them. Per germline, CDR1 SGHRS and CDR2 YFSETQ. The CDR3 is 17 residues long. The CDR3 DNA reads TGCGCCAGCAGCTTGGCCGTTCAGGGGAAAAGAACCGGGGAGCTGTTTTTT. The encoded protein is CASSLAVQGKRTGELFF.

This clonotype turned up a few times. The chain combines TRBV7-3 with TRBJ1-1, with a possible D match to TRBD1 (6 bases). The CDR3 has 14 amino acids. The germline V and J ends were trimmed by 5 bases and 3 bases, with 13 bases remaining between them. Germline assignment: CDR1 SGHTA and CDR2 FQGTGA. The CDR3 sequence: CASSPTGSDTEAFF. The CDR3 DNA sequence: TGTGCCAGCAGCCCGACAGGTTCGGACACTGAAGCTTTCTTT.

CDR3 in DNA: TGTGCCAGCAGTTTGTCAGGACGGCGCAATGAAAAACTGTTTTTT. It specifies CASSLSGRRNEKLFF. The chain employs TRBV12-3 or TRBV12-4 and TRBJ1-4; D is uncertain. Deletions cut 3 bases from V and 5 bases from J, with 13 bases between. The CDR3 has 15 residues.

This clonotype was seen more than once but under ten times. This chain links TRBV12-3 or TRBV12-4 with TRBJ1-6; TRBD1 might be the D (5 bases). CDR3 length: 13 amino acids. The V end was cut by 3 bases, the J end by 13 bases, with 13 bases between. The CDR3 sequence: CASSLAGRHPLHF. The CDR3 coding sequence is TGTGCCAGCAGTTTGGCAGGGCGCCATCCCCTCCACTTT.

This chain connects TRBV6-2 or TRBV6-3 to TRBJ2-1; 9 bases are a match to TRBD2. The CDR3 is 14 residues long. Trimming took 2 bases from V and 5 from J; bases not matched to a gene: 1. The germline V gene encodes CDR1 MNHEY and CDR2 SVGEGT. The CDR3 DNA follows: TGTGCCAGCAGTTACCTAGCGGGGCACAATGAGCAGTTCTTC. It translates to CASSYLAGHNEQFF.

This clonotype was found a few times. The chain combines TRBV6-2 or TRBV6-3 with TRBJ1-5; D gene ambiguous. V dropped 4 bases and J dropped 0 bases, with 7 bases sitting between them. The CDR3 is 14 amino acids. Germline CDR1 is MNHEY and CDR2 is SVGEGT. The CDR3 region has the DNA TGTGCCAGCAGTTGGGATTATAGCAATCAGCCCCAGCATTTT. Its translation: CASSWDYSNQPQHF.

The chain recombines TRBV4-2 with TRBJ1-5; D gene ambiguous. V was cut by 1 base and J by 5 bases, with 15 bases left in between. The CDR3 spans 16 residues. CDR1 and CDR2 (germline): LGHNA, YNFKEQ. Here the CDR3 DNA reads TGTGCCAGCAGCCAAGTCGACCAAGGAGGGTATCAGCCCCAGCATTTT. This translates into CASSQVDQGGYQPQHF.

V is TRBV20-1 and J is TRBJ2-5; 9 nucleotides match TRBD1. V lost 7 bases to trimming and J lost 3 bases; unmatched junction nucleotides: 6. Germline CDR1 is DFQATT and CDR2 is SNEGSKA (reference sequence). This CDR3 region has 13 residues. The CDR3 sequence: CSVLDRGEETQYF. The CDR3 coding sequence is TGCAGTGTACTTGACAGGGGGGAAGAGACCCAGTACTTC.